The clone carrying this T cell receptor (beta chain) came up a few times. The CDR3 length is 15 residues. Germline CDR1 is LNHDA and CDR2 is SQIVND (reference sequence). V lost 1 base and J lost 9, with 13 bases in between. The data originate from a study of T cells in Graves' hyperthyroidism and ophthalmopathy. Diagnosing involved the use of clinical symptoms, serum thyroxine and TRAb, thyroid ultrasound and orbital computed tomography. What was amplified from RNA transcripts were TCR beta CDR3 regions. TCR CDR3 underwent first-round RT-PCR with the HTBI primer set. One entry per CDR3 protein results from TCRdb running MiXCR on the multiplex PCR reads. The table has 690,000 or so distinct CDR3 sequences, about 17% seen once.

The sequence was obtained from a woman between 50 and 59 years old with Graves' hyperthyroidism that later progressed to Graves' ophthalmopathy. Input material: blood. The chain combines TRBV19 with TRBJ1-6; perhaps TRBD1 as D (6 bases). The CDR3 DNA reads TGTGCCAGTAGTATAGGAGGACAGCAGAGTTCACCCCTCCACTTT. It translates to CASSIGGQQSSPLHF.